This TCR beta chain was observed in a study of blood T cell repertoires in COVID-19. Study in general: Samples representing acute and convalescent COVID-19 were sourced from the United States, Italy and Spain. Sources were T cells, B-cell-depleted T cells, or PBMCs; the material itself was cDNA or gDNA.

The CDR3 runs to 16 residues. Trimming left V 5 bases short and J 0 bases short, with 13 bases between. The germline V gene has CDR1 KGHDR and CDR2 SFDVKD. Original processing methods: How many nucleated cells were present was estimated from reference gene primer amplification. The data were produced by immunoSEQ multiplex PCR, yet TCRdb's version contains in-frame clones alone and is incomplete. V and J calls and clone size are copied from that table; D and trimming were computed from the DNA. In the table there are 270,000 or so clones, under 90% of which are singletons. The genes are TRBV24-1 and TRBJ2-1, with D perhaps TRBD1 (6 bases). Sequenced input: peripheral blood. This receptor was identified in a woman in her twenties or thirties with COVID-19, enrolled during active disease. In DNA, the CDR3 is TGTGCCACCAGTGTCGGGTACAGGGCCTCCTACAATGAGCAGTTCTTC. As protein: CATSVGYRASYNEQFF.